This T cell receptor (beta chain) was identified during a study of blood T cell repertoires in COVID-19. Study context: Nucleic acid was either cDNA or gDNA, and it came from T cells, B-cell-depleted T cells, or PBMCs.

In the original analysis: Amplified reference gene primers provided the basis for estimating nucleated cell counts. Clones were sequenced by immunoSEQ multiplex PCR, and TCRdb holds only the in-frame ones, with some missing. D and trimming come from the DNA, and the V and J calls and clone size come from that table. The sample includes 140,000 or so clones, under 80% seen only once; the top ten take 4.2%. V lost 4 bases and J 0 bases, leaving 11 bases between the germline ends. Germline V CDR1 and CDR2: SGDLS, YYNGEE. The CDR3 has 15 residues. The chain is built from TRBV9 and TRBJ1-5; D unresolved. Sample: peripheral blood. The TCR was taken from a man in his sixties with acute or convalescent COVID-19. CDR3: CASSRTGYSNQPQHF. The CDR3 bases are TGTGCCAGCAGCCGCACGGGGTATAGCAATCAGCCCCAGCATTTT.